Each of the 23 T cell receptor beta chains below was sequenced from the same sample in a study of blood T cell repertoires in COVID-19. Sequencing used immunoSEQ multiplex PCR; TCRdb keeps in-frame clones, though not all of them. The repertoire holds about 140,000 clones, with approximately 89% as singletons. Sequenced sample: peripheral blood. Every receptor here comes from a human donor in a cohort sampled during active COVID-19.

The rearrangement joins TRBV4-2 to TRBJ1-2, with TRBD1 matching 9 bases. The trim removed 1 base at V and 6 bases at J, leaving 3 bases unmatched. Germline CDR1 LGHNA, CDR2 YNFKEQ. The CDR3 consists of 14 residues. The CDR3 DNA sequence: TGTGCCAGCAGCCAAGGAGGGACAGGGAATGGCTACACCTTC. Amino acids: CASSQGGTGNGYTF.

In this sample, this clone turned up once. CDR3 loop: CASSGDSSYGYTF. The DNA for the CDR3 is TGTGCCAGCAGCGGGGACTCAAGCTATGGCTACACCTTC. The chain couples TRBV7-2 to TRBJ1-2; tentative D call: TRBD1 (5 bases). V shed 5 bases and J shed 4 bases, with 11 bases lying between them. CDR3 size: 13 residues. CDR1 is SGHTA, CDR2 FQGNSA, per germline.

V is TRBV7-2 and J is TRBJ2-1; 11 nucleotides align to TRBD2. V lost 5 bases to trimming and J lost 7 bases; unmatched junction nucleotides: 13. Germline V lookup: CDR1 SGHTA, CDR2 FQGNSA. The CDR3 is 17 amino acids. CDR3 residues: CASSPTPASGGLNEQFF. CDR3 DNA: TGTGCCAGCAGCCCTACTCCCGCTAGCGGGGGGTTAAATGAGCAGTTCTTC.

The chain combines TRBV5-1 with TRBJ1-2; no definite D call. V shed 0 bases and J shed 4 bases, with 10 bases lying between them. The CDR3 totals 14 residues. Per germline, CDR1 SGHRS and CDR2 YFSETQ. Here the CDR3 DNA reads TGCGCCAGCAGCTTGGGTGGTGAGGGCTATGGCTACACCTTC. Translated: CASSLGGEGYGYTF. Supplemented by reference TRBV5-1 and TRBJ1-2, the full variable domain reads KAGVTQTPRYLIKTRGQQVTLSCSPISGHRSVSWYQQTPGQGLQFLFEYFSETQRNKGNFPGRFSGRQFSNSRSEMNVSTLELGDSALYLCASSLGGEGYGYTFGSGTRLTVV.

V usage is TRBV3-1 (or the pseudogene TRBV3-2) and J usage is TRBJ2-1; 7 positions agree with TRBD2. CDR3 length equals 12 residues. Germline-derived CDR1 and CDR2 are LGHDT and YNNKEL (reference sequence). J was trimmed by 9 bases and V by 7 bases; bases with no gene match: 6. The CDR3 DNA reads as TGTGCCAGCACCCACGGGGGGATTGAGCAGTTCTTC. Protein: CASTHGGIEQFF.

The rearrangement links TRBV5-4 to TRBJ2-7, with 11 bases that match TRBD1. The J segment lost 6 bases and the V segment lost 4 bases, leaving 15 bases of the junction unmatched. Germline V gene lookup returns CDR1 SGHNT and CDR2 YYREEE (reference sequence). The CDR3 is made up of 17 amino acids. CDR3 nucleotide sequence: TGTGCCAGCAGCGCCGGACAGGGGGCACTCGGGGGTAGCGAGCAGTACTTC. Translated, it gives CASSAGQGALGGSEQYF.

This sequence joins TRBV5-4 and TRBJ2-5, with TRBD2 identical over 13 bases. This CDR3 has 15 amino acids. The V segment lost 4 bases and the J segment 5 bases; nucleotides outside the gene matches: 5. Germline CDR1 SGHNT, CDR2 YYREEE (reference sequence). The CDR3: CASSRTSGGGETQYF. For the CDR3, the DNA is TGTGCCAGCAGCCGGACTAGCGGGGGAGGGGAGACCCAGTACTTC.

The chain combines TRBV13 with TRBJ2-1; 11 positions match TRBD2. The CDR3 covers 17 residues. Looked up from germline, CDR1 is PRHDT and CDR2 is FYEKMQ (reference sequence). After removal of 4 bases from V and 5 bases from J, the junction contained 10 bases not matched to a gene. Here the CDR3 reads CASSSLGVAGGNNEQFF. The CDR3 DNA follows: TGTGCCAGCAGCTCATTAGGGGTAGCGGGGGGGAACAATGAGCAGTTCTTC.

For this clone: Mismatch with germline at one junction end may stem from a read error. The chain joins TRBV10-3 to TRBJ1-5; 8 bases map to TRBD1. The V gene's germline CDR1 is ENHRY and CDR2 SYGVKD. The CDR3 has 14 residues. DNA of the CDR3: TGTGCCATCAGTGACCCCCGGGACAGGTCAAAGGCGACTTTT. Residues: CAISDPRDRSKATF.

This CDR3 reads CASSQGWQGGNYGYTF. CDR3 in DNA: TGTGCCAGCAGCCAGGGATGGCAAGGGGGCAACTATGGCTACACCTTC. This chain links TRBV7-8 with TRBJ1-2, with TRBD1 identical over 7 bases. V was pared by 5 bases and J by 2 bases, with 11 bases of the junction left unmatched. This CDR3 has 16 residues. Germline values: CDR1 SGHVS, CDR2 FQNEAQ.

The rearrangement links TRBV3-1 (or the pseudogene TRBV3-2) to TRBJ1-1; D call uncertain. Trimming removed 4 bases at V and 0 bases at J, with 12 bases between. The length of the CDR3 is 15 residues. Germline V gene sequence: CDR1 LGHDT, CDR2 YNNKEL (reference sequence). The CDR3: CASSPGNRMNTEAFF. The CDR3 DNA is TGTGCCAGCAGCCCGGGAAACCGTATGAACACTGAAGCTTTCTTT.

This chain links TRBV6-5 with TRBJ2-2; 8 nucleotides agree with TRBD1. This CDR3 has 15 residues. J gave up 4 bases and V 6 bases, and 7 bases lay outside the gene matches. Germline V gives CDR1 MNHEY, CDR2 SVGAGI. The CDR3 sequence is CASRTQGAATGELFF. The CDR3 bases are TGTGCCAGCAGGACTCAGGGGGCTGCCACCGGGGAGCTGTTTTTT.

The chain joins TRBV6-2 or TRBV6-3 to TRBJ1-2, with D perhaps TRBD1 (5 bases). The CDR3 consists of 13 residues. Per the germline V gene, CDR1 is MNHEY and CDR2 is SVGEGT. V lost 5 bases and J 4 bases, leaving 11 bases between the germline ends. The CDR3, as DNA: TGTGCCAGCAGTCGACAGACCACCTATGGCTACACCTTC. Amino acid sequence: CASSRQTTYGYTF.

This rearrangement joins TRBV2 to TRBJ2-2; D is perhaps TRBD1 (6 bases). Trimming shortened V by 7 bases and J by 7 bases, and 13 bases separated the two germline ends. The CDR3 runs 13 residues. Germline lookup yields CDR1 SNHLY and CDR2 FYNNEI. The CDR3 reads CASTNRDGGELFF. Here the CDR3 DNA reads TGTGCCAGCACCAACAGGGACGGCGGGGAGCTGTTTTTT.

The chain combines TRBV7-2 with TRBJ2-7; D is possibly TRBD1 (5 bases). V lost 0 bases to trimming and J lost 3 bases, with 12 bases between them. CDR3 length: 15 residues. Germline CDR1 and CDR2: SGHTA and FQGNSA. CDR3 bases: TGTGCCAGCAGCTTAGCATTCACAGGAGTCTACGAGCAGTACTTC. Translation: CASSLAFTGVYEQYF.

The chain is built from TRBV4-3 and TRBJ2-7; 9 bases agree with TRBD2. Looked up from germline, CDR1 is LGHNA and CDR2 is YSLEER. The CDR3 runs to 15 residues. V lost 3 bases and J lost 6; bases outside the gene matches: 9. DNA for the CDR3: TGCGCCAGCAGCCAGACGGTAGCGGGGGCTTTCGAGCAGTACTTC. It yields the protein CASSQTVAGAFEQYF.

V is TRBV7-9 and J is TRBJ2-3; D is perhaps TRBD2 (5 bases). The V and J ends lost 1 base and 2 bases respectively, with 10 bases between them. There are 15 residues in the CDR3. Germline loops: CDR1 SEHNR, CDR2 FQNEAQ (reference sequence). CDR3 sequence reads: CASSLESGFTDTQYF. The CDR3 nucleotides read TGTGCCAGCAGCTTAGAATCGGGGTTCACAGATACGCAGTATTTT.

The chain has TRBV5-1 and TRBJ2-7; D not resolved. V lost 4 bases, J lost 2 bases, and 16 bases lay in between. Looked up from germline, CDR1 is SGHRS and CDR2 is YFSETQ. The CDR3 covers 15 residues. This chain's CDR3 is CASSPLLGLAYEQYF. The CDR3 bases are TGCGCCAGCAGCCCCCTGCTGGGCCTGGCCTACGAGCAGTACTTC. The complete variable domain, with remaining parts taken from reference TRBV5-1 and TRBJ2-7, reads KAGVTQTPRYLIKTRGQQVTLSCSPISGHRSVSWYQQTPGQGLQFLFEYFSETQRNKGNFPGRFSGRQFSNSRSEMNVSTLELGDSALYLCASSPLLGLAYEQYFGPGTRLTVT.

This chain links TRBV7-8 with TRBJ2-5; TRBD2 might be the D (7 bases). V gave up 2 bases and J gave up 5 bases, with 15 bases separating them. Germline assignment: CDR1 SGHVS and CDR2 FQNEAQ. This CDR3 comprises 15 residues. DNA of the CDR3: TGTGCCAGCAGCTTATACGGGGGGCGCGGCGAGACCCAGTACTTC. Its protein is CASSLYGGRGETQYF.

On this clone itself: Other DNA sequences in the same sample also yield this CDR3. V and J are TRBV6-6 and TRBJ2-7; 10 bases line up with TRBD1. Germline CDR1 MNHNY, CDR2 SVGAGI (reference sequence). The CDR3 covers 15 residues. Trimming cost V 5 bases and J 2 bases; bases outside gene matches: 6. In DNA, the CDR3 is TGTGCCAGCAGTCCACGACAGGGGGCTGCCTACGAGCAGTACTTC. Amino acid sequence: CASSPRQGAAYEQYF.

The chain has TRBV5-1 and TRBJ1-2; tentative D call: TRBD1 (5 bases). Germline assignment: CDR1 SGHRS and CDR2 YFSETQ. Trimming removed 1 base at V and 1 base at J, with 5 bases between. This CDR3 comprises 13 residues. CDR3 DNA sequence: TGCGCCAGCAGCTTGAGGGGTAACTATGGCTACACCTTC. This encodes CASSLRGNYGYTF.

J is TRBJ1-3 and V is TRBV20-1; D is perhaps TRBD1 (5 bases). The CDR3 loop spans 14 amino acids. The germline V gene has CDR1 DFQATT and CDR2 SNEGSKA (reference sequence). Trimming took off 3 bases at V and 0 bases at J, with 9 bases between the two ends. CDR3 sequence (DNA): TGCAGTGCTAGTCGGGGGAGCTCTGGAAACACCATATATTTT. Its translation is CSASRGSSGNTIYF.

The chain employs TRBV30 and TRBJ1-6; no definite D call. The CDR3 is made up of 13 amino acids. Germline V gives CDR1 GTSNPN, CDR2 SVGIG (reference sequence). V lost 8 bases, J lost 10 bases, and 18 bases lay in between. CDR3 sequence (DNA): TGTGCCCACCGTGCCCCGGGGAACTCACCCCTCCACTTT. It yields the protein CAHRAPGNSPLHF.